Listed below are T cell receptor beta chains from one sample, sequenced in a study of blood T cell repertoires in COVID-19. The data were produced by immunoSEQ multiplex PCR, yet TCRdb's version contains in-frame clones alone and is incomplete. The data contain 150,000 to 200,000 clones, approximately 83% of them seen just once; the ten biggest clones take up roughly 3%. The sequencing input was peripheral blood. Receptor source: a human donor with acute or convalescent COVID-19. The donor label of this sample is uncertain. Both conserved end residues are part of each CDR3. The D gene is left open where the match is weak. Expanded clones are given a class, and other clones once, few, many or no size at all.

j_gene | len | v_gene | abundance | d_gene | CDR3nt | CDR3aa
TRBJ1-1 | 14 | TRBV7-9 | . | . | TGTGCCAGCAGCCCACAGGATCCGAACACTGAAGCTTTCTTT | CASSPQDPNTEAFF
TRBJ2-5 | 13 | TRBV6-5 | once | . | TGTGCCAGCAGCCGACAGAACCAAGAGACCCAGTACTTC | CASSRQNQETQYF
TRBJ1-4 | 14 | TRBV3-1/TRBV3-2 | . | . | TGTGCCAGCAGCCAAGGGGCCAGGGGTGAAAAACTGTTTTTT | CASSQGARGEKLFF
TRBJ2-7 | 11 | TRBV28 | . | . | TGTGCCACCAAGGGGAACTACGAGCAGTACTTC | CATKGNYEQYF
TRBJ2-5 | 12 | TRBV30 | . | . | TGTGCCTGGAGTGTGCGGCAAGAGACCCAGTACTTC | CAWSVRQETQYF
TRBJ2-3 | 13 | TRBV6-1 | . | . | TGTGCCAGCAGTGAAAACCAGGGGGATACGCAGTATTTT | CASSENQGDTQYF
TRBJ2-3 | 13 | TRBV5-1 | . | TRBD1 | TGCGCCAGCAGCGGCAGGGGGCCAGATACGCAGTATTTT | CASSGRGPDTQYF
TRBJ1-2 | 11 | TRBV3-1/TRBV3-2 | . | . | TGTGCCAGCAGCCAAGGGGCTGGCTACACCTTC | CASSQGAGYTF
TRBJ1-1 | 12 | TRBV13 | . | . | TGTGCCAGCCTCCGGGACACCACTGAAGCTTTCTTT | CASLRDTTEAFF
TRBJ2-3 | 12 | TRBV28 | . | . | TGTGCCAGCAGTTCCTCTCGAGATACGCAGTATTTT | CASSSSRDTQYF
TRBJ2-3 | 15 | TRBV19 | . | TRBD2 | TGTGCCAGTAGTATTCGGGGGGTTGGCACAGATACGCAGTATTTT | CASSIRGVGTDTQYF
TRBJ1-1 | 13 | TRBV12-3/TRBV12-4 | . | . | TGTGCCAGCAGCCCCTGGGGGAGGACTGAAGCTTTCTTT | CASSPWGRTEAFF
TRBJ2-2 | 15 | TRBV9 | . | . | TGTGCCAGCAGCACCCGGGGGTCGGAAACCGGGGAGCTGTTTTTT | CASSTRGSETGELFF
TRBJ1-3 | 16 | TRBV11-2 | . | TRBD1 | TGTGCCAGCAGTTATACCGGGACAGGGTTGGGAAACACCATATATTTT | CASSYTGTGLGNTIYF
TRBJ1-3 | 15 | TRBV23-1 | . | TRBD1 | TGCGCCAACAGTCGCCCGCGACAGGGAGGAAACACCATATATTTT | CANSRPRQGGNTIYF
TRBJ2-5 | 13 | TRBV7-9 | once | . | TGTGCCAGCAGCTTCACAGTCCAAGAGACCCAGTACTTC | CASSFTVQETQYF
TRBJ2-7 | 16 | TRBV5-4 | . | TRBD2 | TGTGCCAGCAGCCGGGGGACTAGCGGGACCTTCTACGAGCAGTACTTC | CASSRGTSGTFYEQYF
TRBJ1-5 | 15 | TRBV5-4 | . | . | TGTGCCAGCAGTCTTCAGGGTTTGAACAATCAGCCCCAGCATTTT | CASSLQGLNNQPQHF
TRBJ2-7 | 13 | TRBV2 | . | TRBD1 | TGTGCCAGCATACGGGACAGCTCCTACGAGCAGTACTTC | CASIRDSSYEQYF
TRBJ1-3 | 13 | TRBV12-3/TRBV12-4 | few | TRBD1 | TGTGCCACCCTGGACAGGGCTGGAAACACCATATATTTT | CATLDRAGNTIYF
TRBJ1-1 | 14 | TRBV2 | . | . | TGTGCCAGCAGTGCCCCGACAGCGAACACTGAAGCTTTCTTT | CASSAPTANTEAFF
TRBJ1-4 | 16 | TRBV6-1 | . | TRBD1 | TGTGCCAGCAGTGGACAGGGGGCCCCCACTAATGAAAAACTGTTTTTT | CASSGQGAPTNEKLFF
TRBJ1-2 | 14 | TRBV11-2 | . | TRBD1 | TGTGCCAGCAGCTTTAGACAGGGCCCCTATGGCTACACCTTC | CASSFRQGPYGYTF
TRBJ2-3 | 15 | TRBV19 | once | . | TGTGCCAGTAGTGAGGCGCCTTACCGGGGAGATACGCAGTATTTT | CASSEAPYRGDTQYF
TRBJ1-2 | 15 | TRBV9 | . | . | TGTGCCAGCAGCGGACCTACGATTGCGGGCTATGGCTACACCTTC | CASSGPTIAGYGYTF
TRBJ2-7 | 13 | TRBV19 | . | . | TGTGCCAGTAGTACTGTACAGGGCCACGAGCAGTACTTC | CASSTVQGHEQYF
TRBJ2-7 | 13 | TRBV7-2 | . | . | TGTGCCAGCAGCTTATATCCAGCCTACGAGCAGTACTTC | CASSLYPAYEQYF
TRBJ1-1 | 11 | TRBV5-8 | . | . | TGTGCCAGCATCCTGACTATCTGGGCTTTCTTT | CASILTIWAFF
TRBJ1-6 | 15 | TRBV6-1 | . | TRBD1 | TGTGCCAGCAGTGAGGGGGACAGGGGGACTTCACCCCTCCACTTT | CASSEGDRGTSPLHF
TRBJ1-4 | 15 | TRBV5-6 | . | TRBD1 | TGTGCCAGCACATACCTGACAGGGCCAAATGAAAAACTGTTTTTT | CASTYLTGPNEKLFF
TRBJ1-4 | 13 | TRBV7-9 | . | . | TGTGCCAGCAGCCGCGGGATTAATGAAAAACTGTTTTTT | CASSRGINEKLFF
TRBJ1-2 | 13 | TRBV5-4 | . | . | TGTGCCAGCAGCTTGGCCGGAGTGGATGGCTACACCTTC | CASSLAGVDGYTF
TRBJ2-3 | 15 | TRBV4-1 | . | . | TGCGCCAGCAGCCAAGGTCCAACTAGCCCAGATACGCAGTATTTT | CASSQGPTSPDTQYF
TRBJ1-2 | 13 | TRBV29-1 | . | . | TGCAGCGTTGCTACGACTCGAGACTATGGCTACACCTTC | CSVATTRDYGYTF
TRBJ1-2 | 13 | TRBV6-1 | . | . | TGTGCCAGCAGCCGTGGACAGTCCTATGGCTACACCTTC | CASSRGQSYGYTF
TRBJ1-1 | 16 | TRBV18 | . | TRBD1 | TGTGCCAGCTCACCACCCGGACAGGGCAGGAACACTGAAGCTTTCTTT | CASSPPGQGRNTEAFF
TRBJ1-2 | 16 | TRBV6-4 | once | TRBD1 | TGTGCCAGCAGTGATGCAGGGGGGCGATCGATCTATGGCTACACCTTC | CASSDAGGRSIYGYTF
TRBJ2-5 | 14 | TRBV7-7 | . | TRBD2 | TGTGCTAGCGGCGGGCGGGGGGGCGCAGAGACCCAGTACTTC | CASGGRGGAETQYF
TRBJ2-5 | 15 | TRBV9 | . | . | TGTGCCAGCAGCGCCCGGGACTTACCCGAGGAGACCCAGTACTTC | CASSARDLPEETQYF
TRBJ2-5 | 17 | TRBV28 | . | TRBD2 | TGTGCCAGCAGTCTCCTCATAGCGGGTGGGCGGGGGGAGACCCAGTACTTC | CASSLLIAGGRGETQYF
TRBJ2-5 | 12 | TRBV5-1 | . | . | TGCGCCAGCAGCTTGGCCCGTGAGACCCAGTACTTC | CASSLARETQYF
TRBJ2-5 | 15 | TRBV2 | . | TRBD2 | TGTGCCGGCTCGAATGCAGCGGGGGGGGTCGAGACCCAGTACTTC | CAGSNAAGGVETQYF
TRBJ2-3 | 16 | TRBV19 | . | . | TGTGCCAGTAGTAATCAATTGAGCGGATACACAGATACGCAGTATTTT | CASSNQLSGYTDTQYF
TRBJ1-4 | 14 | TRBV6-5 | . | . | TGTGCCAGCAGTTCCGGGGATTCTAATGAAAAACTGTTTTTT | CASSSGDSNEKLFF
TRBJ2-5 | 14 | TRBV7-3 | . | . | TGTGCCAGCAGAATGACGGGGGTAGGGGAGACCCAGTACTTC | CASRMTGVGETQYF
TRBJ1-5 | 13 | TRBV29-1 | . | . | TGCAGCGTTGGGGCGGGGACGAATCAGCCCCAGCATTTT | CSVGAGTNQPQHF
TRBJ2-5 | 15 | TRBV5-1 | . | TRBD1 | TGCGCCAGCAGCATACAGGACAGGCTCCAAGAGACCCAGTACTTC | CASSIQDRLQETQYF
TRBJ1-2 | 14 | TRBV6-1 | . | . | TGTGCCAGCAGTGAACATCCAGCTAACTATGGCTACACCTTC | CASSEHPANYGYTF
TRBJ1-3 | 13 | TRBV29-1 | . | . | TGCAGCGTTGGGACAGTCTCTGGAAACACCATATATTTT | CSVGTVSGNTIYF
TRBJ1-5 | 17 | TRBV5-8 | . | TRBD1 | TGTGCCAGCAGCTTCGACGGGACAGGGAATAGCAATCAGCCCCAGCATTTT | CASSFDGTGNSNQPQHF
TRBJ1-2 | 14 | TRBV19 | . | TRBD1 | TGTGCCAGTAGTCCAGGGGGTTATGGCTATGGCTACACCTTC | CASSPGGYGYGYTF
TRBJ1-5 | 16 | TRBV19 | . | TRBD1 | TGTGCCAGTACCCCTTCGCGACAGGGGGCTTCTCAGCCCCAGCATTTT | CASTPSRQGASQPQHF